The T cell receptor (beta chain) described here comes from a study of early stage breast cancer tumors. Study context: Most invasive tumors, about 70% of the 16, were ER+/PR+/HER2-.

Each sample had two DNA replicates, 0.5 ug blood or around 1.5 ug tissue. Here immunoSEQ multiplex PCR was the method, and the copy in TCRdb shows in-frame clones only, minus some. The table records tens of thousands of clones, around 70% of them present only once. Overall study findings and caveats: Most shared enriched TCRB sequences were commonly generated ones. Chain pairing and CD4, CD8 or FOXP3 expression were not captured.

Concerning this clone: The antigen remains unidentified.

Looked up from germline, CDR1 is SGHNT and CDR2 is YENEEA. Trimming at V came to 7 bases and at J to 3 bases, leaving 8 bases not matched to a gene. The CDR3 extends over 14 amino acids. This receptor was obtained from a person aged 60 to 70 with breast cancer. The V call is TRBV11-3, the J call TRBJ1-2, with 7 bases that match TRBD1. The source material was blood. The CDR3 loop is CASTTDRADYGYTF. The DNA for the CDR3 is TGTGCCAGCACCACCGACAGGGCGGACTATGGCTACACCTTC. Together with reference TRBV11-3 and TRBJ1-2, the CDR3 gives the full variable domain: EAGVVQSPRYKIIEKKQPVAFWCNPISGHNTLYWYLQNLGQGPELLIRYENEEAVDDSQLPKDRFSAERLKGVDSTLKIQPAELGDSAVYLCASTTDRADYGYTFGSGTRLTVV.